Shown below are 3 T cell receptor beta chains from a single sample sequenced in a study of T-cell reconstitution after alpha-beta-depleted transplantation in children. Preparing the TCRbeta library involved the use of unique molecular identifiers. One entry per CDR3 protein results from TCRdb running MiXCR on the PCR reads. This repertoire shows about 310,000 distinct CDR3 sequences, approximately 23% found once; its top ten account for approximately 11%. This material consisted of PBMCs, mostly from graft donor cells, taken 180 days after TCRalphabeta/CD19-depleted stem cell transplant. These TCRs come from a male patient between 10 and 17 years old who had a stem cell transplant for acute lymphoblastic leukemia, so the T cells may come from the graft donor.

The rearrangement uses TRBV27 and TRBJ2-7; D gene uncertain. Germline V CDR1 and CDR2: MNHEY, SMNVEV (reference sequence). The CDR3 is made up of 14 amino acids. Trimming shortened V by 5 bases and J by 2 bases, and 13 bases separated the two germline ends. The CDR3 spells CASSPSLYPYEQYF. The CDR3 coding sequence is TGTGCCAGCAGTCCCTCCCTCTATCCCTACGAGCAGTACTTC.

This clonotype has a handful of counts. This chain joins TRBV2 and TRBJ2-7; no clear D. CDR3 length: 11 residues. Deletions cut 6 bases from V and 3 bases from J, with 6 bases between. Per germline, CDR1 SNHLY and CDR2 FYNNEI. The DNA for the CDR3 is TGTGCCAGCAGAGACCTCTACGAGCAGTACTTC. This codes for CASRDLYEQYF.

J is TRBJ2-7 and V is TRBV29-1; TRBD1 is a possible D gene (6 bases). The CDR3 is made up of 13 amino acids. Trimming removed 5 bases from V and 0 bases from J, with 11 bases in between. CDR1 is SQVTM, CDR2 ANQGSEA, per germline. The CDR3 spells CSVIGGPSYEQYF. In DNA form, the CDR3 reads TGCAGCGTTATAGGGGGACCCTCCTACGAGCAGTACTTC.